This record looks at one T cell receptor (beta chain) sequence and its context. Its antigen is unidentified. PCR was performed using 60 Vbeta and 13 Jbeta primers. Per the original methods: An analysis performed later counted roughly 80 million unique TCR beta chains (roughly 11 million of them shared). Clones were sequenced by immunoSEQ multiplex PCR, and TCRdb holds only the in-frame ones, with some missing. V, J and clone size were drawn from that table, and D and trimming were deduced from the DNA. The table has approximately 170,000 clones, 70% to 80% seen once. The data were taken from a study of cytomegalovirus exposure and HLA in healthy donors. Overall study results and limits: Association of a missense DCLRE1C variant with TCR beta V- and J-gene trimming was reported in a later analysis. HLA alleles were associated with 16,951 TCR beta sequences in a later analysis at 0.05 false discovery rate.

Germline CDR1 GTSNPN, CDR2 SVGIG (reference sequence). V lost 0 bases, J lost 6 bases, and 11 bases lay in between. This CDR3 is built from 13 residues. This clonotype was obtained from a woman aged 45-60 years in good health and CMV-seronegative. The sample taken for sequencing was PBMCs. The V and J genes are TRBV30 and TRBJ1-2; D is perhaps TRBD1 (5 bases). Here the CDR3 DNA reads TGTGCCTGGAGTGTACGCCAGGGCGATGGCTACACCTTC. It yields the protein CAWSVRQGDGYTF. The full variable domain, rest sourced from reference TRBV30 and TRBJ1-2, is SQTIHQWPATLVQPVGSPLSLECTVEGTSNPNLYWYRQAAGRGLQLLFYSVGIGQISSEVPQNLSASRPQDRQFILSSKKLLLSDSGFYLCAWSVRQGDGYTFGSGTRLTVV.